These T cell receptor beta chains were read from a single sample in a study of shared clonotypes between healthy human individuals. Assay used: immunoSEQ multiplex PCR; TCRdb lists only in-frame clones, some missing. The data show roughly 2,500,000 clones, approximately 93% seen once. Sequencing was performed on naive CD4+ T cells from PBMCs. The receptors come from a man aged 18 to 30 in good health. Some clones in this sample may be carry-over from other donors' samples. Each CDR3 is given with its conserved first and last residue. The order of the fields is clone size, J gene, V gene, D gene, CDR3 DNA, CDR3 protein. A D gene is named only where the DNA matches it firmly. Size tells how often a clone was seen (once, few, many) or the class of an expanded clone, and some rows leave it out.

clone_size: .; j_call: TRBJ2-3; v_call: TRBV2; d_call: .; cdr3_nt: TGTGCCAGCAGTGCGAACAGGGTTACAGATACGCAGTATTTT; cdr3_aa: CASSANRVTDTQYF
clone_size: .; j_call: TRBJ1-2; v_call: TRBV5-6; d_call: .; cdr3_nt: TGTGCCAGCAGCCTACCGCCCTCACCGGGTGGCTACACCTTC; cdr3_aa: CASSLPPSPGGYTF
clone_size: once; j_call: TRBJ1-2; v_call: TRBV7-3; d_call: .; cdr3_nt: TGTGCCAGCAGCTCTGGGGTGGACTATGGCTACACCTTC; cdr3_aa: CASSSGVDYGYTF
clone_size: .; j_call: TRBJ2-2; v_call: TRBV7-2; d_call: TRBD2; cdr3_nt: TGTGCCAGCAGCCTAGCGGGAAGCGGGGAGCTGTTTTTT; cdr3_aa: CASSLAGSGELFF
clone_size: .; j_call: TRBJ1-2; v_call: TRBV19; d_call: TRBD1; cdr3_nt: TGTGCCAGTAAAAACCGACAGGGTACTAACTATGGCTACACCTTC; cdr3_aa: CASKNRQGTNYGYTF
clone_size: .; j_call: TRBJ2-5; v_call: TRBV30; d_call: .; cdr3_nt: TGTGCCTGGACGATGGGACAAGAGACCCAGTACTTC; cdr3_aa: CAWTMGQETQYF
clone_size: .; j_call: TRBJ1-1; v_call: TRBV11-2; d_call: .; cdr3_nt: TGTGCCAGCCTCCCAGTAGTAGCGGGGAACACTGAAGCTTTCTTT; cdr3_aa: CASLPVVAGNTEAFF
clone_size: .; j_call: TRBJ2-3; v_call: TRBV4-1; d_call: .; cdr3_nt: TGCGCCAGCAGCCCCCTAGGGGGACCCCTAACAGATACGCAGTATTTT; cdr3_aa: CASSPLGGPLTDTQYF
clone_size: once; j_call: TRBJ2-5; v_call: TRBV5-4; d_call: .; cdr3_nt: TGTGCCAGCAGCTCCCGACAGGAGGCCACAGGGTACTTC; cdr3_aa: CASSSRQEATGYF
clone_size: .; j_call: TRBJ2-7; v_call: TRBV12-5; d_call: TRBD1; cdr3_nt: TGTGCTAGTGGCAGGGGACAGGGAATTCTGGGCGAGCAGTACTTC; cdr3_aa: CASGRGQGILGEQYF
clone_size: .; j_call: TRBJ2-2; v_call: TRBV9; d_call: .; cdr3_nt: TGTGCCAGCAACCCATCAGGGGCCGGGGAGCTGTTTTTT; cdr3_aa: CASNPSGAGELFF
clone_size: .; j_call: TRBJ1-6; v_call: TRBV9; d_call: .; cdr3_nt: TGTGCCAGCAGCGTAGGGGGAGAAGACTCACCCCTCCACTTT; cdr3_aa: CASSVGGEDSPLHF
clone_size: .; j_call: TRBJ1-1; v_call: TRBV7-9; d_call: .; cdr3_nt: TGTGCCAGCAGCTTAGCTGCAGGGATGACTGAAGCTTTCTTT; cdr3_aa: CASSLAAGMTEAFF
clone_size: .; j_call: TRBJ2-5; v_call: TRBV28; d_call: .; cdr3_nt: TGTGCCAGCAGTTTCATGGACAGACAAGAGACCCAGTACTTC; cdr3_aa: CASSFMDRQETQYF
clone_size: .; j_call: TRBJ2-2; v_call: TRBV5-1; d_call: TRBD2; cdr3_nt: TGCGCCAGCAGCTTGGGGTTCGGACTAGCGGGTTCCACCGGGGAGCTGTTTTTT; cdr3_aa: CASSLGFGLAGSTGELFF
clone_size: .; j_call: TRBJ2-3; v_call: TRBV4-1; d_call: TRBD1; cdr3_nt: TGCGCCAGCAGCCAGAAGGGACAGGGTTGGACAGATACGCAGTATTTT; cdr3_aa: CASSQKGQGWTDTQYF
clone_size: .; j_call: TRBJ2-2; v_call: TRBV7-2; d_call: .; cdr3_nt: TGTGCCAGCAGCTTAGCCGAATCTGGAGGGCGTTTTGGTACCGGGGAGCTGTTTTTT; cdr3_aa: CASSLAESGGRFGTGELFF
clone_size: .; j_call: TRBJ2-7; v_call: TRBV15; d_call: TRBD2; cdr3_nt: TGTGCCACCAGCTATAGCGGGACTTCCTACGAGCAGTACTTC; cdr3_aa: CATSYSGTSYEQYF
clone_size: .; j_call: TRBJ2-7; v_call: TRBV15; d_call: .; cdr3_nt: TGTGCCACCAGCAGGAGGATGGAAGATACCTACGAGCAGTACTTC; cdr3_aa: CATSRRMEDTYEQYF
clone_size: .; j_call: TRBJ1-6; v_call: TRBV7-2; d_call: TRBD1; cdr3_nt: TGTGCCAGCAGCCAACAAGGAGGGGGCTTAAATTCACCCCTCCACTTT; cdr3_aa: CASSQQGGGLNSPLHF
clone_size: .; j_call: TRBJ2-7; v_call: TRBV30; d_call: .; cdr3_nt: TGTGCCTGGAGTGCTGGGGGGGGGCTATACGAGCAGTACTTC; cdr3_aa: CAWSAGGGLYEQYF
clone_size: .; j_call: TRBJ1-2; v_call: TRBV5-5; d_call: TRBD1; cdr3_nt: TGTGCCAGCAGCGCCGACAGGGGAGGCTACACCTTC; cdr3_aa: CASSADRGGYTF
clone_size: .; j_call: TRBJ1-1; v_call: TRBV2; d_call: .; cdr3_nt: TGTGCCAGCATCAAGGTCATGAACACTGAAGCTTTCTTT; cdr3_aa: CASIKVMNTEAFF
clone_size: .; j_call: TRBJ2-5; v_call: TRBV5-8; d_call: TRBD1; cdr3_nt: TGTGCCAGCAGCTTGGCAACCTTGGCAGGGGGAGAGACCCAGTACTTC; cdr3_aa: CASSLATLAGGETQYF
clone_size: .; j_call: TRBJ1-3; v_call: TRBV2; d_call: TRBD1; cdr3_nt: TGTGCCAGCAGTGAACGGCAGGGGGTCGGAAACACCATATATTTT; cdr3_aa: CASSERQGVGNTIYF
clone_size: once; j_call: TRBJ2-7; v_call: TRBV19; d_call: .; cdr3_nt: TGTGCCAGTAGTGTCCGACAGGTGGTTGTGTACGAGCAGTACTTC; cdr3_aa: CASSVRQVVVYEQYF
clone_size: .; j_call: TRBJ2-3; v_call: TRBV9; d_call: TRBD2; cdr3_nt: TGTGCCAGCAGCCTCTATAATGGGGGAGGGCCGGATACGCAGTATTTT; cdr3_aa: CASSLYNGGGPDTQYF
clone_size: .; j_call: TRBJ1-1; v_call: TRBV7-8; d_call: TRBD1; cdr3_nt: TGTGCCAGCAGCCCAACAGGGGACACTGAAGCTTTCTTT; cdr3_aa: CASSPTGDTEAFF
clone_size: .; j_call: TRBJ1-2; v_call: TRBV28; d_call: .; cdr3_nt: TGTGCCAGCAGCTATAGACAGGCTCTCTATGGCTACACCTTC; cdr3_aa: CASSYRQALYGYTF
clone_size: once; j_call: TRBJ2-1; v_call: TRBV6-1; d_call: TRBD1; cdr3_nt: TGTGCCAGCAGTGAATTCCAGGGGGCAAACTACAATGAGCAGTTCTTC; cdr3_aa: CASSEFQGANYNEQFF
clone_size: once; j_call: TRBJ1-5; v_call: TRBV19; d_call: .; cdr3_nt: TGTGCCAGTAGTATAGCAGAAAATCAGCCCCAGCATTTT; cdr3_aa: CASSIAENQPQHF
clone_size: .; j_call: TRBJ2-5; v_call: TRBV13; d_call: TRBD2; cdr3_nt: TGTGCCAGCAGCCCCGGAGTCTTGGGACTAGAGGGAGAGACCCAGTACTTC; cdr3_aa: CASSPGVLGLEGETQYF
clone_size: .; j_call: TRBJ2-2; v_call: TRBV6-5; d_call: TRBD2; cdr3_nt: TGTGCCAGCAGCGGGGGGATCGCCGGGGAGCTGTTTTTT; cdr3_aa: CASSGGIAGELFF
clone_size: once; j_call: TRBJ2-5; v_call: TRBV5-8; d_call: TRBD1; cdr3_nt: TGTGCCAGCAGAGATGGACAGGGGGTCGCGGAGACCCAGTACTTC; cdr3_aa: CASRDGQGVAETQYF
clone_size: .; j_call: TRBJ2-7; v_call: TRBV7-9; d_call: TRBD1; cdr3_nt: TGTGCCAGCAGCCGAGACAGGGGGCTTTACGAGCAGTACTTC; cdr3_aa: CASSRDRGLYEQYF